This T cell receptor (beta chain) was sequenced during a study of shared clonotypes between healthy human individuals (dated by TCRdb to about 2020). About the full investigation: A couple of women and a few men aged 18 to 49 years were included in the cohort. Per donor, three plates each were used for CD4 naive and CD4 memory, two for CD8 naive, and one for CD8 memory. Blood TCR repertoires of several healthy adults were deeply sequenced to estimate repertoire size and the extent of clonotype sharing between individuals. To increase sequencing depth and limit assay-specific biases, TCR repertoire library preparation and sequencing were carried out by different laboratories using diverse techniques. Between about 0.85 and 9.5 billion PBMCs per donor were obtained by leukapheresis. The study at large found these results: Sampling was restricted to blood, and TCR repertoires in tissue are likely to differ from TCR repertoires in blood. Larger estimated clonotype richness was generally found for naive subsets than for memory subsets. Rarefaction of sorted-subset datasets indicated incomplete sequencing despite the large sequencing depth. Compared with non-shared clonotypes, clonotypes shared by all four sorted-subset donors had higher generation probabilities. The small number of donors limited the genetic and exposure-history diversity represented. Pairwise subsampling indicated that sequencing depth was expected to affect the degree of clonotype sharing among donors. When several donors were compared, the shared fraction of clonotypes was about 5% for naive CD4, less than 4% for naive CD8, about 2.5% for memory CD4, and less than 0.5% for memory CD8.

Note on this clone: What this receptor recognizes is not known. No per-base quality is available; no much larger clone lies one base away.

Using the deep immunoSEQ assay, multiplex PCR amplified TCR CDR3 regions from genomic DNA. For each cell subset, the extracted genomic DNA was distributed evenly across all wells of several immunoSEQ 96-well plates, and each plate served as one replicate. For sorted subsets, about 200 ng genomic DNA, equal to 30,000 to 35,000 T cell genomes, was loaded into each replicate PCR. The purified libraries were quantified using a Qubit 3.0 fluorometer, sized with a Bioanalyzer 2100, and then quantified again using the KAPA Library Quantification kit. A separate single-read 150-cycle Illumina NextSeq 550 flow cell was used to sequence each immunoSEQ 96-well plate. The authors processed their data as follows. Because only junctional sequences without quality scores were contained in the immunoSEQ output, filtering matching that applied to full-length reads could not be performed. To assign V/J genes and CDR3, sequences were annotated using PyIR, a Python wrapper for IgBLAST v1.9, with IMGT germline references. Reads with weak V/J assignments (E-value above 1e-6), missing CDR3, stop codons, out-of-frame junctions, or ambiguous translated residues were removed. V3J clonotypes were defined as sequences sharing the same inferred V gene, J gene, and CDR3 amino acid sequence. The percentage overlap between two repertoires was calculated by dividing the number of shared unique clonotypes by the size of the smaller repertoire. Repertoire richness was assessed with RTK rarefaction, the Chao1 estimator, and Recon v2.1 estimates of unobserved clonotypes. For all TCRbeta clonotypes obtained by the gDNA method from several donors, generation probabilities were computed with OLGA. TCRdb obtained this table from immuneACCESS and retained in-frame rearrangements with V and J assigned. These tables miss some clones; where compared with another copy, unresolved V genes account for less than half of the shortfall, and the remainder is unexplained. The DNA was the basis for D and trimming; V, J and clone size are from that table. For this sample the table gives about 2 million clones, of which 85% to 95% were detected only once. The leading ten clones occupy 0.1% to 0.15% of the sample.

Healthy HIV-negative adults with no recently reported acute infections or vaccinations were included as donors. All donors were Caucasian adults living in Nashville, Tennessee, USA. CD4+ T cells were enriched by magnetic negative selection; naive cells were then positively selected on CD45RA, and the negative fraction formed the memory subset. Blood was obtained by leukapheresis, after which PBMCs were separated by Ficoll-Histopaque density gradient centrifugation and cryopreserved in liquid nitrogen vapor phase. Analytical flow cytometry was used to check the purity and quantity of each magnetically sorted T cell population. Each sorted fraction had its genomic DNA isolated and then quantified by UV absorbance on a Nanodrop 2000c. The germline V gene supplies CDR1 SGHDT and CDR2 YYEEEE. The V end loses 4 bases and the J end loses 2 bases, and a stretch of 10 bases separates them. Counted from cysteine to phenylalanine, this CDR3 has 15 amino acids. Left in the record is the CDR3 DNA by itself, 45 bases read in frame from the first base.

This TCR derives from a man between 18 and 35 years old in good health. The specimen was naive CD4+ T cells sorted from blood. In light of the paper, this sample's cell subset or site label describes: CD45RA+ positively selected. This receptor chain uses TRBV5-6 and TRBJ2-6; the D gene is possibly TRBD1 or TRBD2, with 5 bases matching each. The nucleotides read TGTGCCAGCAGCCAGACGGGACCTGGGGCCAACGTCCTGACTTTC. Its product reads: CASSQTGPGANVLTF.